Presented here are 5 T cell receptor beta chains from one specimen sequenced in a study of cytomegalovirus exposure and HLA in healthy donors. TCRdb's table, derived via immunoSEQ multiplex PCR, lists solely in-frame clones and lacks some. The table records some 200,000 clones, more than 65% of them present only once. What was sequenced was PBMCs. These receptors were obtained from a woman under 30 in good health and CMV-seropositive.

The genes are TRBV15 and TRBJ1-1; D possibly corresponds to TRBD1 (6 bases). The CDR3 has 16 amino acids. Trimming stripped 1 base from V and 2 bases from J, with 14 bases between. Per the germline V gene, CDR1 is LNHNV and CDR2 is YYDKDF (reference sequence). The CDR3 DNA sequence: TGTGCCACCAGCAGAGCCGTTGGCAGGGGCAACACTGAAGCTTTCTTT. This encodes CATSRAVGRGNTEAFF.

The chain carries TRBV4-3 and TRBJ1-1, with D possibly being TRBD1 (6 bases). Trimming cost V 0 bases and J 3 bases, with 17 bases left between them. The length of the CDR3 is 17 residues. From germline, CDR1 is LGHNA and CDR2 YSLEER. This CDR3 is CASSQDWGRGSYTEAFF. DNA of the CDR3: TGCGCCAGCAGCCAAGATTGGGGGCGGGGGTCGTACACTGAAGCTTTCTTT.

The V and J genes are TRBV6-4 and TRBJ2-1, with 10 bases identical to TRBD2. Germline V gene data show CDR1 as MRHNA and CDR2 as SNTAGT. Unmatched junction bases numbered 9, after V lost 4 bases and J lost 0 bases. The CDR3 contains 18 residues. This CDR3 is CASSVTSGAASSYNEQFF. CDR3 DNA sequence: TGTGCCAGCAGTGTCACTAGCGGGGCGGCCAGCTCCTACAATGAGCAGTTCTTC.

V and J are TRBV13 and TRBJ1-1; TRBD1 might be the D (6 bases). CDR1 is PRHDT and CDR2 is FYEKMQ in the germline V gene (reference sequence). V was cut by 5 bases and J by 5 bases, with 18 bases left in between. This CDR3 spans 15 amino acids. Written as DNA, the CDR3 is TGTGCCAGCAGCCCCACCCTCCGCCAGGGGACTGAAGCTTTCTTT. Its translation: CASSPTLRQGTEAFF.

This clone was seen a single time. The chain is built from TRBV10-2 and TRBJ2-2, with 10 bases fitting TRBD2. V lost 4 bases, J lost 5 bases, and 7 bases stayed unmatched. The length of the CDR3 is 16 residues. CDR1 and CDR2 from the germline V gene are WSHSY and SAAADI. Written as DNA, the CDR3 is TGCGCCAGCAGTGGCCCTAGCGGGGGTGTAACCGGGGAGCTGTTTTTT. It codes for CASSGPSGGVTGELFF.